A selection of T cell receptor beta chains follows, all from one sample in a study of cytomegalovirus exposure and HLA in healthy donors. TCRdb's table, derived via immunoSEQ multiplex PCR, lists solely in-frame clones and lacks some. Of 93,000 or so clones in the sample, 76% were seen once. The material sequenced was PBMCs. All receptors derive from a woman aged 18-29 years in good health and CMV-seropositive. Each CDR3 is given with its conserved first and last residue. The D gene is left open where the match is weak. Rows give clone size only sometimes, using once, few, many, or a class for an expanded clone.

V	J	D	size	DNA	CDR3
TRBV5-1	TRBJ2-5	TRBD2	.	TGCGCCAGCAGAAAGACTAGCGGGGAGACCCAGTACTTC	CASRKTSGETQYF
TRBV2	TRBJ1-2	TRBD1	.	TGTGCCAGCTCCGAGGACAGGCCACGGGGTGGCTACACCTTC	CASSEDRPRGGYTF
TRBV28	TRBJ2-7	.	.	TGTGCCAGCAGTTTTTTGGGAGGCAACTACGAGCAGTACTTC	CASSFLGGNYEQYF
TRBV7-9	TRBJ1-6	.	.	TGTGCCAGCAGCGCGGAGTACCTCCACTTT	CASSAEYLHF
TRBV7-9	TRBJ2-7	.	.	TGTGCCAGCGAGCGGCCGCCTCCCTACGAGCAGTACTTC	CASERPPPYEQYF
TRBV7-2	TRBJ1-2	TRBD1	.	TGTGCCAGCAGCCTAGGACAGGCCCTAGCTAACTATGGCTACACCTTC	CASSLGQALANYGYTF
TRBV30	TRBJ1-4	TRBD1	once	TGTGCCTGGAGTGTACGAGGGGGCTCGGTTGAAAAACTGTTTTTT	CAWSVRGGSVEKLFF
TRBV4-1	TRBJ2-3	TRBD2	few	TGCGCCAGCAGCCAAGATAGAGCTAGCGGGGGAAGCACAGATACGCAGTATTTT	CASSQDRASGGSTDTQYF
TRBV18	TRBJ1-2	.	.	TGTGCCAGCTCACCAAGTGTCAGGGCCTCGGTCGACACCTTC	CASSPSVRASVDTF
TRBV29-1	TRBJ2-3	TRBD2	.	TGCAGCGTTGTTATCCGGGGGGCAGATACGCAGTATTTT	CSVVIRGADTQYF
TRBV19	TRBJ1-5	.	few	TGTGCCAGTACCCAAGGGGGACGGCTTGGGCAGCCCCAGCATTTT	CASTQGGRLGQPQHF
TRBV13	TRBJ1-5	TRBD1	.	TGTGCCAGCACCATTCGACAGGGGAACGTGCAGAATCAGCCCCAGCATTTT	CASTIRQGNVQNQPQHF
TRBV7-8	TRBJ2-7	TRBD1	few	TGTGCCAGCAGCTTAGTGGGGACAGACCCTGTTTACGAGCAGTACTTC	CASSLVGTDPVYEQYF
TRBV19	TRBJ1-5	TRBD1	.	TGTGCCAGTAGATCACAGGGGGTTGGCAATCAGCCCCAGCATTTT	CASRSQGVGNQPQHF
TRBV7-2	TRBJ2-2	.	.	TGTGCCAGCAGCTTAGTCGGTCCTAGCTTCAACACCGGGGAGCTGTTTTTT	CASSLVGPSFNTGELFF
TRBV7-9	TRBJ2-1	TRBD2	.	TGTGCCAGCAGCGGCGGGGCAGCGGGGGGGTCCTTTTACAATGAGCAGTTCTTC	CASSGGAAGGSFYNEQFF
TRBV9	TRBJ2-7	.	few	TGTGCCAGCAGCCCGCGCCACCTCAGCGGCCCTTACGAGCAGTACTTC	CASSPRHLSGPYEQYF
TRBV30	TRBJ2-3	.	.	TGTGCCTGGATGTCTCAGTCGGGATGGGATACGCAGTATTTT	CAWMSQSGWDTQYF
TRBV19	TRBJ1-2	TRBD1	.	TGTGCCAGTATGGGCCCGGCCCCCGGGACAGCAAGCTATGGCTACACCTTC	CASMGPAPGTASYGYTF
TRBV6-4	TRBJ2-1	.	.	TGTGCCAGCAGTGACGGGCTGTACAATGAGCAGCTCTTC	CASSDGLYNEQLF
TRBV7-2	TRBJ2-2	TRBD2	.	TGTGCCAGCAGCTTTTTAGCGGGGGTGACCGGGGAGCTGTTTTTT	CASSFLAGVTGELFF
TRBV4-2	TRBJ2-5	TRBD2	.	TGTGCCAGCAGCCCTTGGGTGGGAGGGGAGGCGGAGACCCAGTACTTC	CASSPWVGGEAETQYF
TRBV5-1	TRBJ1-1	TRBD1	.	TGCGCCAGCAGCCCGGGACAGGGGGCCCCTGAAGCTTTCTTT	CASSPGQGAPEAFF
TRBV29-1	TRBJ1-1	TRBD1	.	TGCAGCGTTGAGCCGGACAGGGGGGTTCCCGGATGGAACACTGAAGCTTTCTTT	CSVEPDRGVPGWNTEAFF
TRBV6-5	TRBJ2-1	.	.	TGTGCCAGCAGCCAGGACTATTACAATGAGCAGTTCTTC	CASSQDYYNEQFF
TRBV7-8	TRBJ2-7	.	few	TGTGCCAGCAGCTTAGGTTTAGGGGCGTACTTC	CASSLGLGAYF
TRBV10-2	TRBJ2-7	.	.	TGCGCCAGCAGTGACTCCCATTCGCTAGCCTACGAGCAGTACTTC	CASSDSHSLAYEQYF
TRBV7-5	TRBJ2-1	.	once	TGTGCCAGAAGCTTGGAGGGAGTCGCCTACAATGAGCAGTTCTTC	CARSLEGVAYNEQFF
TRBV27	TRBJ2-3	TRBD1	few	TGTGCCAGCACCAGGGACAGCCGCACAGATACGCAGTATTTT	CASTRDSRTDTQYF
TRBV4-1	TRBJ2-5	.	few	TGCGCCAGCAGCCAAGATATCCAGACCCAGTACTTC	CASSQDIQTQYF
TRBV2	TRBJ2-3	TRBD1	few	TGTGCCAGCAGTGGAAGACAGGGGGATACGCAGTATTTT	CASSGRQGDTQYF
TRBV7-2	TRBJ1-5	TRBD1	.	TGTGCCAGCAGCCTCACAGGGGGCACTCAGCCCCAGCATTTT	CASSLTGGTQPQHF
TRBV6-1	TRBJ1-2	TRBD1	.	TGTGCCAGCAGTCGGACAGGGGATGTCTATGGCTACACCTTC	CASSRTGDVYGYTF
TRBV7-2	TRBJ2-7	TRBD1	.	TGTGCCAGCAGCTTAGGGGGGACAGGGGGCTACGAGCAGTACTTC	CASSLGGTGGYEQYF
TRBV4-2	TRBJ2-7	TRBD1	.	TGTGCCAGCAGGGGGAGGGACAGGGGCGGCTCCGGGGAGCAGTACTTC	CASRGRDRGGSGEQYF
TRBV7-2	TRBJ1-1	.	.	TGTGCCAGCAGCTTAGAGGGGTATGAAGCTTTCTTT	CASSLEGYEAFF
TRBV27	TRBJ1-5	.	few	TGTGCCAGCAGTACCTCGACAGGAGATAGCAATCAGCCCCAGCATTTT	CASSTSTGDSNQPQHF
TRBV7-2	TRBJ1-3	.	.	TGTGCCAGCAGCTGGGGCACACTCACGTCAGGAAACACCATATATTTT	CASSWGTLTSGNTIYF
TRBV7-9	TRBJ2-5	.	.	TGTGCCAGCAGCTCCGGGGTATACCAAGAGACCCAGTACTTC	CASSSGVYQETQYF
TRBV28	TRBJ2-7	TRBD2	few	TGTGCCAGCAGTCCACTAGCGGGAGATGACGAGCAGTACTTC	CASSPLAGDDEQYF
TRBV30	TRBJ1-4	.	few	TGTGCCTGGAGGAAGGGGAATGAAAAACTGTTTTTT	CAWRKGNEKLFF
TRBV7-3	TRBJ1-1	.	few	TGTGCCAGCAGCCAAGAGGCCAGGGCCACTGAAGCTTTCTTT	CASSQEARATEAFF
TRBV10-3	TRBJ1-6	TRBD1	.	TGTGCCATCCTGGCGGGACAGGGTAATTCACCCCTCCACTTT	CAILAGQGNSPLHF
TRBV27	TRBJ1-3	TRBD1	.	TGTGCCAGCAGTTCGGGACAGCCTGTTGGGAACACCATATATTTT	CASSSGQPVGNTIYF
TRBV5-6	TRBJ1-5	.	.	TGTGCCAGCAGCCAACAGGGTTTGCAGCCCCAGCATTTT	CASSQQGLQPQHF
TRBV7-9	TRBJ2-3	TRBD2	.	TGTGCCATCCGCACCCTTAGCGGGGGGGCCTCAGATACGCAGTATTTT	CAIRTLSGGASDTQYF